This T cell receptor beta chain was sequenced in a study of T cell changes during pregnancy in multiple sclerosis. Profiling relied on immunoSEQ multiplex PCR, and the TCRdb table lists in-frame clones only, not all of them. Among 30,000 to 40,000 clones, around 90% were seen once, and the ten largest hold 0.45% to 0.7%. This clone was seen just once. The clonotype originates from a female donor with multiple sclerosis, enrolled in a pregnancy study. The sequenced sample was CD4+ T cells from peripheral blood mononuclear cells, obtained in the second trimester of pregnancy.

CDR3 nucleotides: TGCGCCAGCAGTGAGGAGCCCCGGGATTTTGCTCGCAATCAGCCCCAGCATTTT. Translated: CASSEEPRDFARNQPQHF. V gene TRBV10-1 combines with J gene TRBJ1-5; D gene uncertain. Germline loops: CDR1 WNHNN, CDR2 SYGVQD (reference sequence). V was clipped by 2 bases and J by 2 bases, with 19 bases between them. This CDR3 spans 18 amino acids.